Included here is one TCR beta chain sequence, with context. Individuals drawn from 24 US areas were roughly 18 to 95 years old. Allocation to cohorts depended on clinical history reported by the participants. This specimen belongs to a study of blood T cell repertoires in COVID-19. Looking at the study overall: Acute and convalescent COVID-19 samples came from the United States, Italy and Spain.

Authors' data handling: From reference gene primer amplification, estimates of nucleated cell counts were derived. The table came from immunoSEQ multiplex PCR; TCRdb's copy has only in-frame clones and leaves some out. The V and J calls and the clone size are those of that table, but D and trimming were determined from the DNA. The sample yields about 400,000 clones, 87% seen once. Germline-derived CDR1 and CDR2 are SGHDN and FVKESK. The CDR3 has 16 residues. V was pared by 0 bases and J by 6 bases, with 11 bases of the junction left unmatched. This chain joins TRBV14 and TRBJ2-7, with TRBD2 matching over 7 bases. The sequence derives from a woman aged 18-29 years with acute COVID-19. The material sequenced was PBMCs or T cells enriched from blood (not recorded which). CDR3: CASSQDLGTGGFEQYF. The DNA for the CDR3 is TGTGCCAGCAGCCAAGATCTGGGAACGGGAGGTTTCGAGCAGTACTTC.